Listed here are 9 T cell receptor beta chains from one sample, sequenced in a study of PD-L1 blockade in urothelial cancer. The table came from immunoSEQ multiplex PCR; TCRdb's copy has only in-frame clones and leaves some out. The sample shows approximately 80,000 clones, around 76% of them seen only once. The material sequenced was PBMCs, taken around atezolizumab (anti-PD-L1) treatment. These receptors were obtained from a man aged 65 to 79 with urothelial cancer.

CDR3 coding DNA: TGTGCCATCACCGGGACTAGCGGGAGTTACGAGCAGTACTTC. Translation: CAITGTSGSYEQYF. The J gene is TRBJ2-7, the V gene TRBV10-3; 14 bases line up with TRBD2. V lost 7 bases and J lost 4; bases outside the gene matches: 3. The CDR3 is 14 residues long. From germline, CDR1 is ENHRY and CDR2 SYGVKD.

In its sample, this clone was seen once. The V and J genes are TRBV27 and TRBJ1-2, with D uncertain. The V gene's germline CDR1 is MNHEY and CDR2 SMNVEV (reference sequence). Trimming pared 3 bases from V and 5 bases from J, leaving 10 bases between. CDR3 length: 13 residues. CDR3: CASSLSPGYGYTF. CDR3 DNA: TGTGCCAGCAGTTTGTCCCCGGGGTATGGCTACACCTTC.

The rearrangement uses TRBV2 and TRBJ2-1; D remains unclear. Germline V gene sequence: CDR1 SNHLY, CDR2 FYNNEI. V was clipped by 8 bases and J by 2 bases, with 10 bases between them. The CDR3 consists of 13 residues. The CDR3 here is CASDQDTYNEQFF. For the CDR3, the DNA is TGTGCCAGCGACCAAGACACCTACAATGAGCAGTTCTTC.

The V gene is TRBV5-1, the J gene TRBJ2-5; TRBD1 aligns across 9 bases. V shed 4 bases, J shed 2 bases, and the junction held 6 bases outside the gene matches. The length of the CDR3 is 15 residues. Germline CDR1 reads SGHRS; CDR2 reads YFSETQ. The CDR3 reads CASSVGTGIQETQYF. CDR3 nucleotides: TGCGCCAGCAGCGTAGGGACAGGGATACAAGAGACCCAGTACTTC.

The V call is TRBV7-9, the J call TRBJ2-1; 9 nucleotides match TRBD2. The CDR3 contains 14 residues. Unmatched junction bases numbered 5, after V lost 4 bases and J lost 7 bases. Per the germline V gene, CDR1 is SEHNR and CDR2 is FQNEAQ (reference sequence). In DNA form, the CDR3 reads TGTGCCAGCAGCTCGACTAGCGGTATTAATGAGCAGTTCTTC. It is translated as CASSSTSGINEQFF.

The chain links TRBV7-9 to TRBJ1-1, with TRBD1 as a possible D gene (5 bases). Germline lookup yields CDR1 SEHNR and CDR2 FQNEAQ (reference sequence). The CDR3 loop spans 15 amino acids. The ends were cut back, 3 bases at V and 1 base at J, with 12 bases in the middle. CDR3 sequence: CASSFPGLSNTEAFF. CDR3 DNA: TGTGCCAGCAGCTTTCCGGGACTCTCGAACACTGAAGCTTTCTTT.

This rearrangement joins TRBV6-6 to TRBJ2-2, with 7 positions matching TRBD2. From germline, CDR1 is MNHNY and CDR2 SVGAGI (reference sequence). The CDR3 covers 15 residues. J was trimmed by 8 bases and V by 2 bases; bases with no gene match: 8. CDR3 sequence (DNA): TGTGCCAGCAGTTACGGCGCTAGCGGCGGGGGGGAGCTGTTTTTT. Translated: CASSYGASGGGELFF.

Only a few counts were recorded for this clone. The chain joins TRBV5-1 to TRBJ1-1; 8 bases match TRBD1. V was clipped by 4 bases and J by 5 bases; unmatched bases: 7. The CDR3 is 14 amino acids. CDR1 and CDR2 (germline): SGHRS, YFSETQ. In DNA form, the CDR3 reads TGCGCCAGCAGCCCGACAGGGGTCCGAACTGAAGCTTTCTTT. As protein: CASSPTGVRTEAFF.

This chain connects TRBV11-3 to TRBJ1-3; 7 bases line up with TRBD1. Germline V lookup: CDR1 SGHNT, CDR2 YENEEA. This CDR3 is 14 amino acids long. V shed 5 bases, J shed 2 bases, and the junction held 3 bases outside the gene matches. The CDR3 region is CASSRDSPGNTIYF. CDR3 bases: TGTGCCAGCAGCCGGGACAGTCCTGGAAACACCATATATTTT.